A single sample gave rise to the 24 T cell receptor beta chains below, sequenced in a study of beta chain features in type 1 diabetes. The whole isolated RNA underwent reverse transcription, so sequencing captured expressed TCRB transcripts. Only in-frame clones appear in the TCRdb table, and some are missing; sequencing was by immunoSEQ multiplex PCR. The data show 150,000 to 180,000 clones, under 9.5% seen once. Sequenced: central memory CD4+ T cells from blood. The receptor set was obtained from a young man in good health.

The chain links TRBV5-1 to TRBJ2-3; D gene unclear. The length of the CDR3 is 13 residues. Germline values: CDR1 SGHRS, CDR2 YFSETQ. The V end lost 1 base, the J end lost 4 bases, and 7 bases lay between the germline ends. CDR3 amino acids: CASSLNLADTQYF. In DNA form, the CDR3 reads TGCGCCAGCAGCTTGAATCTCGCAGATACGCAGTATTTT. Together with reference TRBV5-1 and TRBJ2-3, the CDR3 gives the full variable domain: KAGVTQTPRYLIKTRGQQVTLSCSPISGHRSVSWYQQTPGQGLQFLFEYFSETQRNKGNFPGRFSGRQFSNSRSEMNVSTLELGDSALYLCASSLNLADTQYFGPGTRLTVL.

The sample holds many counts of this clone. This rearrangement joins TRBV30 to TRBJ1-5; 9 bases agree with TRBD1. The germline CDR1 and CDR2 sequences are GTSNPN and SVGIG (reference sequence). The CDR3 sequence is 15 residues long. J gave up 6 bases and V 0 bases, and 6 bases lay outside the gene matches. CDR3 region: CAWSVGTGLGQPQHF. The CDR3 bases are TGTGCCTGGAGTGTCGGGACAGGGTTGGGTCAGCCCCAGCATTTT.

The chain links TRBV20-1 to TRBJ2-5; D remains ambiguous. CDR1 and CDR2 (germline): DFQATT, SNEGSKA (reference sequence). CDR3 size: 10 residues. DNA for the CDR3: TGCAGCACCACCCGGGAGACCCAGTACTTC. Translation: CSTTRETQYF.

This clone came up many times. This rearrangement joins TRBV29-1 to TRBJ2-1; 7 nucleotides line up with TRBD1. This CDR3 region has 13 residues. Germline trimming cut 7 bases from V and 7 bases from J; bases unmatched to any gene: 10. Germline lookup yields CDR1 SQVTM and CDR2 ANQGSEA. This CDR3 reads CSAREGARNEQFF. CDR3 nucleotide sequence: TGCAGCGCTCGAGAGGGGGCGAGGAATGAGCAGTTCTTC.

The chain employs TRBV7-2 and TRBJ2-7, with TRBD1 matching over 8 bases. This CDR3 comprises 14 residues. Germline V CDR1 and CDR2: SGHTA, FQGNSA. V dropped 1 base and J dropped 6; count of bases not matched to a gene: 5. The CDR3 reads CASSLVRGLSEQYF. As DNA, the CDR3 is TGTGCCAGCAGCTTAGTCAGGGGGCTAAGCGAGCAGTACTTC.

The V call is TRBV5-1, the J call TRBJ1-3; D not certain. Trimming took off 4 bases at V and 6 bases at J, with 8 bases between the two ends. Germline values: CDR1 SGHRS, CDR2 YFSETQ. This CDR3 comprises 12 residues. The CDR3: CASSDTVNTIYF. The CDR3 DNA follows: TGCGCCAGCAGCGATACAGTAAACACCATATATTTT. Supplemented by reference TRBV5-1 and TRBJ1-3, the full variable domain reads KAGVTQTPRYLIKTRGQQVTLSCSPISGHRSVSWYQQTPGQGLQFLFEYFSETQRNKGNFPGRFSGRQFSNSRSEMNVSTLELGDSALYLCASSDTVNTIYFGEGSWLTVV.

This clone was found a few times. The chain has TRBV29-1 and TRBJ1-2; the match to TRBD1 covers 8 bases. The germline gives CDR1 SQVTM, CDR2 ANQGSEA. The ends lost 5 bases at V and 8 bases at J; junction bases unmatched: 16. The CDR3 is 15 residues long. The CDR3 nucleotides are TGCAGCGTTTACGGACAGGGTTTATCTCCGGGCGGCTACACCTTC. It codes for CSVYGQGLSPGGYTF.

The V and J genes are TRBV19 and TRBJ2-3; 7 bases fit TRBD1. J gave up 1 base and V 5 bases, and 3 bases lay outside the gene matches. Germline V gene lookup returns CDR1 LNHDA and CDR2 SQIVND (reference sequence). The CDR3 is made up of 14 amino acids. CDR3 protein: CASSVGQGTDTQYF. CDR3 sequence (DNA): TGTGCCAGTAGTGTCGGACAGGGCACAGATACGCAGTATTTT.

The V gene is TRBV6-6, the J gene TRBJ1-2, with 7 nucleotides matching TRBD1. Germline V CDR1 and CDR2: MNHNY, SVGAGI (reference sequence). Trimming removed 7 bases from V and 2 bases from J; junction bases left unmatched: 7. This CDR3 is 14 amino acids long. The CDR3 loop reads CASTRQGANYGYTF. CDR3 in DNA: TGTGCCAGCACCAGACAGGGCGCAAACTATGGCTACACCTTC.

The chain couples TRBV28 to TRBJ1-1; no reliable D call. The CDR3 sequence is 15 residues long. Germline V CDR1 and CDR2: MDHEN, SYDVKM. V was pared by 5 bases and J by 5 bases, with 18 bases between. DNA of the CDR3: TGTGCCAGCAGTCCGGCGGTAGGAGGGCGGACTGAAGCTTTCTTT. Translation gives CASSPAVGGRTEAFF.

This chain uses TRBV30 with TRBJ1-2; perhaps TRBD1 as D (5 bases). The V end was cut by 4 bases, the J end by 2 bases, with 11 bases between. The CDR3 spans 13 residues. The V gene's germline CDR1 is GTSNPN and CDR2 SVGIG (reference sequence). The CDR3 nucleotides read TGTGCCTGGAATCCAGGGTGGAACTATGGCTACACCTTC. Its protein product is CAWNPGWNYGYTF.

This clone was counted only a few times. CDR3 nucleotides: TGTGCCAGCAGCTTAGGCAGGGGCGAGGACACCGGGGAGCTGTTTTTT. The encoded protein is CASSLGRGEDTGELFF. The V and J genes are TRBV7-8 and TRBJ2-2, with D perhaps TRBD1 (6 bases). V lost 1 base, J lost 3 bases, and 12 bases lay in between. The germline gives CDR1 SGHVS, CDR2 FQNEAQ. This CDR3 spans 16 amino acids.

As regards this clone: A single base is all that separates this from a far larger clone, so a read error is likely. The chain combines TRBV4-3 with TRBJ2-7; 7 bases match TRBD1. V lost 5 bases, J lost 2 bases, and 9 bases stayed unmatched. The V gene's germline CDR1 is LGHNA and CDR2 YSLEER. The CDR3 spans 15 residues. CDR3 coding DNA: TGCGCCAGCAGCTTGTCGCGACAGGGCACCTACGAGCAGTACTTC. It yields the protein CASSLSRQGTYEQYF.

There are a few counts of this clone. CDR3 DNA sequence: TGCGCCAGCAGCTTGGGTCGGGGGAGGTACCAAGAGACCCAGTACTTC. The encoded protein is CASSLGRGRYQETQYF. V usage is TRBV5-1 and J usage is TRBJ2-5; D might be TRBD2 (6 bases). Trimming left V 0 bases short and J 0 bases short, with 12 bases between. The germline V gene has CDR1 SGHRS and CDR2 YFSETQ. The CDR3 extends over 16 amino acids. Full variable domain (missing parts from reference TRBV5-1 and TRBJ2-5): KAGVTQTPRYLIKTRGQQVTLSCSPISGHRSVSWYQQTPGQGLQFLFEYFSETQRNKGNFPGRFSGRQFSNSRSEMNVSTLELGDSALYLCASSLGRGRYQETQYFGPGTRLLVL.

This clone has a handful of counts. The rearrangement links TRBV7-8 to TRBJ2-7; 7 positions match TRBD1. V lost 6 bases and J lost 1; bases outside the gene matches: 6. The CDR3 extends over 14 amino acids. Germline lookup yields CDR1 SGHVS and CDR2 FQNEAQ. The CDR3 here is CASSGTAQSYEQYF. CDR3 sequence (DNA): TGTGCCAGCAGTGGGACAGCCCAGTCCTACGAGCAGTACTTC.

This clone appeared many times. CDR3 bases: TGTGCCAGCAGCGAACCCGCCATGGCCCCCTACAATGAGCAGTTCTTC. This translates into CASSEPAMAPYNEQFF. The rearrangement links TRBV7-6 to TRBJ2-1; D is undetermined. The CDR3 is 16 amino acids. Between the trimmed V and J ends, which lost 5 bases and 2 bases, there was a span of 16 bases. Germline lookup yields CDR1 SGHVS and CDR2 FNYEAQ. The full variable domain, completed using reference TRBV7-6 and TRBJ2-1, is GAGVSQSPRYKVTKRGQDVALRCDPISGHVSLYWYRQALGQGPEFLTYFNYEAQQDKSGLPNDRFSAERPEGSISTLTIQRTEQRDSAMYRCASSEPAMAPYNEQFFGPGTRLTVL.

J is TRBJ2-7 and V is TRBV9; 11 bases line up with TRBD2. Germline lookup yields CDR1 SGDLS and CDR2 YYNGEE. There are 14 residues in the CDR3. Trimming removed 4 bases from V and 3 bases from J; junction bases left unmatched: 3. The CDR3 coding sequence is TGTGCCAGCAGCCCCGGGACTAGCGGCTACGAGCAGTACTTC. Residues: CASSPGTSGYEQYF.

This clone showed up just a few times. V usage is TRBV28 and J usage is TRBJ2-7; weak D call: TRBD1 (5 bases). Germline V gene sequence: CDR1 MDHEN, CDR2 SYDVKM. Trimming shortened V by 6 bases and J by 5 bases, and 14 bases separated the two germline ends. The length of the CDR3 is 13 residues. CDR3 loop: CASSSDSLDEQYF. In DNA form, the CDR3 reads TGTGCCAGCAGCTCAGACAGTCTCGACGAGCAGTACTTC.

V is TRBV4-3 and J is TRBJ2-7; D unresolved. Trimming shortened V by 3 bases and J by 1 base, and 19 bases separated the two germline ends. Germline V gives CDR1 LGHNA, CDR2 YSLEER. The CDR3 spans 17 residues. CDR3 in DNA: TGCGCCAGCAGCCATGCGGTTGGCTCCGCCGCGTCCTACGAGCAGTACTTC. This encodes CASSHAVGSAASYEQYF.

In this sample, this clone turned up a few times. DNA for the CDR3: TGTGCCAGCAGCGTAGGGGGGGTTGGGGCCAACGTCCTGACTTTC. Protein product: CASSVGGVGANVLTF. The chain couples TRBV7-2 to TRBJ2-6, with D possibly being TRBD2 (7 bases). The CDR3 spans 15 residues. Germline CDR1 reads SGHTA; CDR2 reads FQGNSA. Deletions cut 5 bases from V and 3 bases from J, with 11 bases between.

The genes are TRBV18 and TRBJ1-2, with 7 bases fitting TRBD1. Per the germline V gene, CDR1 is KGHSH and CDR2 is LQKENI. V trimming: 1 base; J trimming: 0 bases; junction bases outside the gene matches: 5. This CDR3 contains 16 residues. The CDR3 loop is CASSPLPTGTNYGYTF. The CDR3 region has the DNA TGTGCCAGCTCACCACTCCCGACAGGGACTAACTATGGCTACACCTTC.

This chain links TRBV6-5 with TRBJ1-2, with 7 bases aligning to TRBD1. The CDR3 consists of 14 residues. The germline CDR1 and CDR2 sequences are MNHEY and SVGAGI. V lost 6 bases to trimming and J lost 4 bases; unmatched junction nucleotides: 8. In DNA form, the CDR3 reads TGTGCCAGCAGCGCAGGGGGGACGGGCTATGGCTACACCTTC. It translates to CASSAGGTGYGYTF.

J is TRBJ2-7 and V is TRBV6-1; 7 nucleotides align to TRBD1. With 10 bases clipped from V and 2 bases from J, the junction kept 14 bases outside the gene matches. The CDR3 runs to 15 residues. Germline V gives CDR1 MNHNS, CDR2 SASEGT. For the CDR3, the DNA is TGTGCCACCATGGGTAGGACCACAGGGGCCTACGAGCAGTACTTC. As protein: CATMGRTTGAYEQYF.

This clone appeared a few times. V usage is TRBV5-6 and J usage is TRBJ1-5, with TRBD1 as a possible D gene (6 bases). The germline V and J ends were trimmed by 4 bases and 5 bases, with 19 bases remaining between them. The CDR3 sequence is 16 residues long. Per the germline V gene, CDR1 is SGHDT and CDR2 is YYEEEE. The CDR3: CASSPGGVGRDQPQHF. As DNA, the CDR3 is TGTGCCAGCAGCCCGGGGGGCGTTGGTAGGGATCAGCCCCAGCATTTT.